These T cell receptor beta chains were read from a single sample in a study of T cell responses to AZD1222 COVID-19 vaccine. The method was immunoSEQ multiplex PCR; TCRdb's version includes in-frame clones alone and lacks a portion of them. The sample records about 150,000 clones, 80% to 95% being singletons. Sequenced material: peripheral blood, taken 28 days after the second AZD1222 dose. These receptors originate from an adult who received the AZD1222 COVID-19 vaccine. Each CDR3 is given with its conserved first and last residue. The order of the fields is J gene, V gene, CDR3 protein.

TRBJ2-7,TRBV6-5,CASRASGVSSYEQYF
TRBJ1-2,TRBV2,CASSGLGAPGYTF
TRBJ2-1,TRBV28,CASSSTTNEQFF
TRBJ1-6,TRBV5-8,CASSLEVGSYNSPLHF
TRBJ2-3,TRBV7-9,CASSLVRGLLLTDTQYF
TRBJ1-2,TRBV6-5,CASSYSGPPSDGYTF
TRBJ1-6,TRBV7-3,CASSLQGGNSPLHF
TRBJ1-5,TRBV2,CASSDISNQPQHF
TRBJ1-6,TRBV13,CASSLGRVNSPLHF
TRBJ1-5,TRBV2,CAYAGQGLEPQHF
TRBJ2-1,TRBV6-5,CASSYDPGQLYNEQFF
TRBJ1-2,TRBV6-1,CASRYWDSSGYTF
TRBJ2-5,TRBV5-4,CASSLAPPETQYF
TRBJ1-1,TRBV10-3,CAIRDNRVGNTEAFF
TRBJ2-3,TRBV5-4,CASSPTTSGKTDTQYF
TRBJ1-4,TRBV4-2,CASSQVWDVNEKLFF
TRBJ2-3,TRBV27,CASSLLGGTDTQYF
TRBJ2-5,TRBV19,CASSTLAGGQETQYF
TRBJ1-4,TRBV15,CATSRPGTLEKLFF
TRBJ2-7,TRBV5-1,CASRRVQGGGSYEQYF
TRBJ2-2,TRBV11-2,CASSLKMIPGELFF
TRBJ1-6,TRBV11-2,CASSRTGTGSPLHF
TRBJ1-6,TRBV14,CASSQELSYNSPLHF
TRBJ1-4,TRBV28,CASSFRGAGEEKLFF
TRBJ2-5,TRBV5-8,CASSLRGPRETQYF
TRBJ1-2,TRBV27,CASSFGDRDYGYTF
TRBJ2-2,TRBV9,CASSVTLPGELFF
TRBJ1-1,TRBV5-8,CASSWGTGGYYTEAFF
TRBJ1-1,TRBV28,CASTSGLNTEAFF
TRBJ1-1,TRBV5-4,CASSFDPGWTEAFF
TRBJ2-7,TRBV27,CASSLPGLAYEQYF
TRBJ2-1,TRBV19,CASKGQGASHHNEQFF
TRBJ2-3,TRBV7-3,CASSLTGSSTDTQYF
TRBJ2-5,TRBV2,CASSVGETQYF
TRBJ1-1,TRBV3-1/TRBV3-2,CASSQPGPYTEAFF
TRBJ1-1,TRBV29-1,CSVSEAFF
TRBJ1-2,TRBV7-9,CASSLEGETNYGYTF
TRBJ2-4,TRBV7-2,CATGTAKNIQYF
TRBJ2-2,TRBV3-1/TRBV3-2,CASSQPGGTGELFF
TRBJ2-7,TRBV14,CASSPTGDPYEQYF
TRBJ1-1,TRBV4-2,CASSHLDRNTEAFF
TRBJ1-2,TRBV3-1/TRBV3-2,CASSQDLGNYGYTF
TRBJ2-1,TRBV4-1,CASSQEMDQESSYNEQFF
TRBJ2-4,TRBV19,CASSMWGAKNIQYF
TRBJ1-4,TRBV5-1,CASSLETGTNEKLFF